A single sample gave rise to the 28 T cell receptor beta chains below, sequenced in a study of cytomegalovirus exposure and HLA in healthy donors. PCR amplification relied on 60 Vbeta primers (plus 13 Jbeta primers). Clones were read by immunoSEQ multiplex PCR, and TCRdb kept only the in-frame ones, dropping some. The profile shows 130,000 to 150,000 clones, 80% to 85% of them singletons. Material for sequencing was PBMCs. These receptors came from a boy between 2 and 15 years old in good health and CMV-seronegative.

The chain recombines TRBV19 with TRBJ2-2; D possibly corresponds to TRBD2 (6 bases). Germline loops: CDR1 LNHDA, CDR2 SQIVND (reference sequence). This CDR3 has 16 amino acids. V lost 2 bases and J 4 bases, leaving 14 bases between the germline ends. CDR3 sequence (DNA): TGTGCCAGTAGTATACTTAGCGGATTGGGCACCGGGGAGCTGTTTTTT. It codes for CASSILSGLGTGELFF. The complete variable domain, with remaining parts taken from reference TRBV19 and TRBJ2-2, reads DGGITQSPKYLFRKEGQNVTLSCEQNLNHDAMYWYRQDPGQGLRLIYYSQIVNDFQKGDIAEGYSVSREKKESFPLTVTSAQKNPTAFYLCASSILSGLGTGELFFGEGSRLTVL.

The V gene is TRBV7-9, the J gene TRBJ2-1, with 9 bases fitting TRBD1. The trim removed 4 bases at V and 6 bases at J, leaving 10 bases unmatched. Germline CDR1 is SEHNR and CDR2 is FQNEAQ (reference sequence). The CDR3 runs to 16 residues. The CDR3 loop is CASSSASGTGFNEQFF. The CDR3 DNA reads TGTGCCAGCAGCTCAGCGAGTGGGACAGGGTTCAATGAGCAGTTCTTC.

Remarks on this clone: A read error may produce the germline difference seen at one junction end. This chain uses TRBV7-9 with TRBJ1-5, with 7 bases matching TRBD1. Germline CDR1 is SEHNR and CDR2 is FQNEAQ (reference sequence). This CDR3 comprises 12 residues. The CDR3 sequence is CSSGQVNQPQHF. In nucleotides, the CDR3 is TGTTCCAGCGGACAGGTAAATCAGCCCCAGCATTTT.

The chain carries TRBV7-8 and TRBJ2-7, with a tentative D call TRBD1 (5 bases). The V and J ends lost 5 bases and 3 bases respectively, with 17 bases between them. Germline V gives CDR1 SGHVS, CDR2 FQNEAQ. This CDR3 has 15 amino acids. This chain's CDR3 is CASSPGVGVLYEQYF. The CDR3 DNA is TGTGCCAGCAGCCCCGGTGTAGGGGTTCTCTACGAGCAGTACTTC.

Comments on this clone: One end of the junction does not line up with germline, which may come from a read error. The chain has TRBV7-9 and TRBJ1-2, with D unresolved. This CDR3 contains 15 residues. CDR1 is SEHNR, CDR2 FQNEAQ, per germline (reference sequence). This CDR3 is CSSSLPGGGPYGYTF. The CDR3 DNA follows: TGTTCCAGCAGCTTACCCGGCGGCGGTCCTTATGGCTACACCTTC.

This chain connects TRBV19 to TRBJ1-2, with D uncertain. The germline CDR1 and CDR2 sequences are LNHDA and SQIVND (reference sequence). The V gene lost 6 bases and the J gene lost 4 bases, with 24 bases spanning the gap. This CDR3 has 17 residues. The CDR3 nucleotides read TGTGCCAGTAGCCTTAGCCTGGCTAATCACATCCTCTATGGCTACACCTTC. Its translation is CASSLSLANHILYGYTF.

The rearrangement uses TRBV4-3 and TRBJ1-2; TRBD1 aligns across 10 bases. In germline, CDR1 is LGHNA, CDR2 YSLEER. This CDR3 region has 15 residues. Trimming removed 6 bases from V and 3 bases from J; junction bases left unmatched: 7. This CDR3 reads CASRHMGQGHYGYTF. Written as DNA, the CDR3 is TGCGCCAGCAGACATATGGGACAGGGGCACTATGGCTACACCTTC.

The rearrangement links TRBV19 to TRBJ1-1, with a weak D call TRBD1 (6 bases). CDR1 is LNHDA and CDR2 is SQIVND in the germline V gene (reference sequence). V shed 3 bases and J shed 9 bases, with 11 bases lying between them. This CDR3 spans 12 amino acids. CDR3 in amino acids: CASSMMGGQAFF. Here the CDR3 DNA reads TGTGCCAGTAGTATGATGGGGGGGCAAGCTTTCTTT.

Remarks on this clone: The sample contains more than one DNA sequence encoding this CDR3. In DNA, the CDR3 is TGTGCCAGCAGCCATCGGGGGGACGGAGAAGAGACCCAGTACTTC. This encodes CASSHRGDGEETQYF. This chain uses TRBV13 with TRBJ2-5; 7 nucleotides agree with TRBD2. The germline CDR1 and CDR2 sequences are PRHDT and FYEKMQ (reference sequence). The CDR3 is 15 amino acids. J was trimmed by 3 bases and V by 5 bases; bases with no gene match: 9.

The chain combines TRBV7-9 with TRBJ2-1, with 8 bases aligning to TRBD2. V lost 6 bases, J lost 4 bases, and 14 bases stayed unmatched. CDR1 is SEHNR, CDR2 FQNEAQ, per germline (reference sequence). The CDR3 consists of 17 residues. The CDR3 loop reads CASRKGEREFVYNEQFF. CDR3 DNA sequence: TGTGCCAGCAGAAAAGGCGAGCGGGAGTTCGTATACAATGAGCAGTTCTTC.

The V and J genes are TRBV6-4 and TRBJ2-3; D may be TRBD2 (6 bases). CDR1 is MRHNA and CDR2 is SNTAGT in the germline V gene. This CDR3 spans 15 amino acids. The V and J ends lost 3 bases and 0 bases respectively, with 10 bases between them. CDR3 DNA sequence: TGTGCCAGCAGTGAGAGTAGCGGAAGCACAGATACGCAGTATTTT. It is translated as CASSESSGSTDTQYF.

CDR3 in DNA: TGTGCCAGCAGTTTTCAGCGTCGACCTGGAAACACCATATATTTT. This sequence encodes CASSFQRRPGNTIYF. This chain links TRBV27 with TRBJ1-3; no reliable D call. CDR1 is MNHEY, CDR2 SMNVEV, per germline (reference sequence). This CDR3 is built from 15 residues. V was clipped by 3 bases and J by 2 bases, with 11 bases between them.

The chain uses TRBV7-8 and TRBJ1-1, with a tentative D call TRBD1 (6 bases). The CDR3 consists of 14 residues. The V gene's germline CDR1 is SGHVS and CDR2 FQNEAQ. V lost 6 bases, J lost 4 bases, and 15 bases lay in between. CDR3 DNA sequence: TGTGCCAGCAGTCTAGGGGGGGGGAGCACTGAAGCTTTCTTT. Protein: CASSLGGGSTEAFF. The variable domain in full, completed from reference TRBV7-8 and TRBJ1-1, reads GAGVSQSPRYKVAKRGQDVALRCDPISGHVSLFWYQQALGQGPEFLTYFQNEAQLDKSGLPSDRFFAERPEGSVSTLKIQRTQQEDSAVYLCASSLGGGSTEAFFGQGTRLTVV.

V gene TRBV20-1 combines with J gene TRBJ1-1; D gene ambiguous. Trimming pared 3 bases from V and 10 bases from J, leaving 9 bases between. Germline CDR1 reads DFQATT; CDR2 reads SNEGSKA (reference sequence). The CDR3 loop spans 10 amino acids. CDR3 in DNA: TGCAGTGCTAGTAATGGGAGAGCTTTCTTT. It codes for CSASNGRAFF.

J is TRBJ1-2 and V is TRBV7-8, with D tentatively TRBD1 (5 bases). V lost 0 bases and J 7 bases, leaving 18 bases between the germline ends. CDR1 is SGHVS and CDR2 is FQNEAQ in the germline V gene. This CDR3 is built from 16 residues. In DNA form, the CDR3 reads TGTGCCAGCAGCTTAGCATCGGCGGGGACCCGGGGTGGCTACACCTTC. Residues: CASSLASAGTRGGYTF.

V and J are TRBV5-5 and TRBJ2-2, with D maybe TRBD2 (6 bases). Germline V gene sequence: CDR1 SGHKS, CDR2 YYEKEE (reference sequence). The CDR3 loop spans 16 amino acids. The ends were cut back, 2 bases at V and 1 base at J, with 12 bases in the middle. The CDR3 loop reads CASSLEFGRNTGELFF. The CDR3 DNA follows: TGTGCCAGCAGCTTAGAGTTCGGGAGGAACACCGGGGAGCTGTTTTTT.

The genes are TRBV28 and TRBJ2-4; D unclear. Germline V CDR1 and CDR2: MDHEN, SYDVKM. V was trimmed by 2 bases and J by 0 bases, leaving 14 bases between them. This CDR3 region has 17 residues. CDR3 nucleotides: TGTGCCAGCAGTTTAGGGCCGGAACGGCTAGCCAAAAACATTCAGTACTTC. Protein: CASSLGPERLAKNIQYF.

The CDR3 DNA is TGTGCCAGTAGTCCTTCAAGACTAGCGGGGGGAGGTAATGAGCAGTTCTTC. Translating gives CASSPSRLAGGGNEQFF. V usage is TRBV19 and J usage is TRBJ2-1; TRBD2 agrees at 13 bases. The V segment lost 5 bases and the J segment 7 bases; nucleotides outside the gene matches: 11. Germline CDR1 LNHDA, CDR2 SQIVND (reference sequence). This CDR3 contains 17 residues.

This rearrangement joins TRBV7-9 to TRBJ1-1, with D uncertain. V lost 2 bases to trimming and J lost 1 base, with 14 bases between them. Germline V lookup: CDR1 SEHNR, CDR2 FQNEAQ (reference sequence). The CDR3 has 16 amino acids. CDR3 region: CASSLSLHTTNTEAFF. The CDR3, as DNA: TGTGCCAGCAGCTTATCCCTCCACACAACGAACACTGAAGCTTTCTTT. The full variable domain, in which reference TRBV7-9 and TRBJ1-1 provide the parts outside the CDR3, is DTGVSQNPRHKITKRGQNVTFRCDPISEHNRLYWYRQTLGQGPEFLTYFQNEAQLEKSRLLSDRFSAERPKGSFSTLEIQRTEQGDSAMYLCASSLSLHTTNTEAFFGQGTRLTVV.

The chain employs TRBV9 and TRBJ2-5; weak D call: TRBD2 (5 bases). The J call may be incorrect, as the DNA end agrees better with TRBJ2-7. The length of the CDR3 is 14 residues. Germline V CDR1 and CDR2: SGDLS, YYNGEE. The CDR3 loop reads CASSPEGGTYEQYF. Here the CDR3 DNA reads TGTGCCAGCAGCCCAGAGGGCGGAACCTACGAGCAGTACTTC.

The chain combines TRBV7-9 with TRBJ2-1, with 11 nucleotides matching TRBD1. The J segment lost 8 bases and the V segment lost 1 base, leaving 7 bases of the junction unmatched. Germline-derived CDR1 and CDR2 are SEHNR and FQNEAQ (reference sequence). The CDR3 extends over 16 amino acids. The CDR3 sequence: CASSLDGQGAKYEQFF. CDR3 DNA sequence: TGTGCCAGCAGCTTAGACGGACAGGGGGCGAAATATGAGCAGTTCTTC.

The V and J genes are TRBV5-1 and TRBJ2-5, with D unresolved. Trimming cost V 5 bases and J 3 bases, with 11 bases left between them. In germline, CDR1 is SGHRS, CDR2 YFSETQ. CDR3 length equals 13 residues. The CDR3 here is CASRRFSEETQYF. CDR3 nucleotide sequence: TGCGCCAGCAGGCGGTTCAGTGAAGAGACCCAGTACTTC. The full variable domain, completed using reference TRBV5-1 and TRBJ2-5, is KAGVTQTPRYLIKTRGQQVTLSCSPISGHRSVSWYQQTPGQGLQFLFEYFSETQRNKGNFPGRFSGRQFSNSRSEMNVSTLELGDSALYLCASRRFSEETQYFGPGTRLLVL.

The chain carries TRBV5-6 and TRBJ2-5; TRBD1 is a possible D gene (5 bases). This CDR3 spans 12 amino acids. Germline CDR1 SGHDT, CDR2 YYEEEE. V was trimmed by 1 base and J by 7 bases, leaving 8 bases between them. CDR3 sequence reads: CASSLTGSTQYF. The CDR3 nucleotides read TGTGCCAGCAGCTTGACAGGATCGACCCAGTACTTC.

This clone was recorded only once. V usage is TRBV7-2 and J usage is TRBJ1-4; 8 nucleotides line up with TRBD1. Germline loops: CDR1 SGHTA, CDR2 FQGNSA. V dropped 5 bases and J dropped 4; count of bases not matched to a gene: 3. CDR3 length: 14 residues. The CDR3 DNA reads TGTGCCAGCAGCAAACAGGGGGGTAATGAAAAACTGTTTTTT. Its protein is CASSKQGGNEKLFF.

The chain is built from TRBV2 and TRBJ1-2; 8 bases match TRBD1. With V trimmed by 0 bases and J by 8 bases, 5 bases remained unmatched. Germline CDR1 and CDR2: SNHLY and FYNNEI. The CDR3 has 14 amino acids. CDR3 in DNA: TGTGCCAGCAGTGAAGCGCGGACAGGGAGAGGCTACACCTTC. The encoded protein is CASSEARTGRGYTF.

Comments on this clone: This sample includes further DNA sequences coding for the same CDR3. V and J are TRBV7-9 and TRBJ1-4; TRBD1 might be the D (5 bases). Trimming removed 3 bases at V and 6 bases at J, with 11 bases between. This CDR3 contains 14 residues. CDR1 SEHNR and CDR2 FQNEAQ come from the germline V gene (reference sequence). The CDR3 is CASSLGQGDEKLFF. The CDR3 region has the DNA TGTGCCAGCAGCTTGGGTCAGGGCGATGAAAAACTGTTTTTT.

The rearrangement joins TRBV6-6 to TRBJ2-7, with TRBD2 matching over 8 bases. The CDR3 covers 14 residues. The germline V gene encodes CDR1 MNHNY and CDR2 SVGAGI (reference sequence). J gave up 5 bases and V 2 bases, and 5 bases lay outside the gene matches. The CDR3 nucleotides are TGTGCCAGCAGTTACCGGGGGGGTTTCAACGAGCAGTACTTC. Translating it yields CASSYRGGFNEQYF.

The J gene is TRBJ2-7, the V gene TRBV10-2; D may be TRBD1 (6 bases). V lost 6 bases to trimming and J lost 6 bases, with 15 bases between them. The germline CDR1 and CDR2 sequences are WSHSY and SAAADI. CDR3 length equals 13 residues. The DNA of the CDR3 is TGCGCCAGCAGGGACAGACCCGTCGGCGAGCAGTACTTC. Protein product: CASRDRPVGEQYF.